Following are 13 T cell receptor beta chains from one sample sequenced in a study of identical twins. Via MiXCR, TCRdb re-called the 5' RACE reads, giving one row per CDR3 protein. The sample has 550,000 to 700,000 distinct CDR3 sequences; 9.6% are singletons. This same sample was also part of a study on yellow fever vaccine responses in identical twins.

What was sequenced was PBMCs. The receptors shown here come from a woman between 18 and 30 years old in good health.

The CDR3 loop reads CASSVATGGDEQFF. The CDR3 coding sequence is TGTGCCAGCAGCGTAGCTACGGGAGGGGATGAGCAGTTCTTC. The chain is built from TRBV9 and TRBJ2-1; 8 bases align to TRBD2. V was clipped by 0 bases and J by 8 bases; unmatched bases: 4. CDR3 length equals 14 residues. Germline loops: CDR1 SGDLS, CDR2 YYNGEE.

This clonotype was recorded at least ten times. The rearrangement joins TRBV9 to TRBJ2-3, with 10 positions matching TRBD2. V shed 3 bases and J 1 base; nucleotides not matched to a gene: 2. The germline gives CDR1 SGDLS, CDR2 YYNGEE. This CDR3 region has 15 residues. This CDR3 is CASSGSGGGTDTQYF. The CDR3 nucleotides read TGTGCCAGCAGCGGAAGCGGGGGGGGCACAGATACGCAGTATTTT.

V usage is TRBV20-1 and J usage is TRBJ2-1, with TRBD2 as a possible D gene (5 bases). The V end was cut by 2 bases, the J end by 4 bases, with 15 bases between. CDR1 is DFQATT and CDR2 is SNEGSKA in the germline V gene (reference sequence). This CDR3 has 15 amino acids. The CDR3: CSARLLSGAYNEQFF. For the CDR3, the DNA is TGCAGTGCTAGACTTCTAAGCGGAGCTTACAATGAGCAGTTCTTC.

This clonotype was seen at least ten times. This chain joins TRBV6-2 or TRBV6-3 and TRBJ2-1; D unresolved. The CDR3 totals 14 residues. Trimming shortened V by 5 bases and J by 4 bases, and 12 bases separated the two germline ends. The germline gives CDR1 MNHEY, CDR2 SVGEGT. DNA of the CDR3: TGTGCCAGCAGTAATGCCCTATTGTACAATGAGCAGTTCTTC. It codes for CASSNALLYNEQFF.

This clonotype was found many times. This chain links TRBV4-3 with TRBJ2-1; D not resolved. The CDR3 runs 15 residues. Germline V gene sequence: CDR1 LGHNA, CDR2 YSLEER. Between the trimmed V and J ends, which lost 1 base and 1 base, there was a span of 8 bases. CDR3 coding DNA: TGCGCCAGCAGCCAAGGTGTGGGGTCCTACAATGAGCAGTTCTTC. It encodes CASSQGVGSYNEQFF.

Many counts were recorded for this clonotype. This chain uses TRBV20-1 with TRBJ1-5; D is undetermined. From germline, CDR1 is DFQATT and CDR2 SNEGSKA (reference sequence). Trimming stripped 3 bases from V and 5 bases from J, with 8 bases between. This CDR3 has 12 residues. CDR3 amino acids: CSASRVDQPQHF. Written as DNA, the CDR3 is TGCAGTGCTAGTAGGGTGGATCAGCCCCAGCATTTT.

This clonotype was detected only a few times. The chain couples TRBV6-5 to TRBJ1-4; possible D gene TRBD1, 6 bases. Trimming stripped 0 bases from V and 0 bases from J, with 11 bases between. Looked up from germline, CDR1 is MNHEY and CDR2 is SVGAGI. The CDR3 extends over 17 amino acids. The CDR3 DNA sequence: TGTGCCAGCAGTTACTCCGGCAGGGGAGCAACTAATGAAAAACTGTTTTTT. Its protein is CASSYSGRGATNEKLFF.

This clonotype was seen ten or more times. The J gene is TRBJ2-3, the V gene TRBV27, with 9 nucleotides matching TRBD1. Germline V gene data show CDR1 as MNHEY and CDR2 as SMNVEV (reference sequence). Trimming cost V 6 bases and J 3 bases; bases outside gene matches: 4. CDR3 size: 14 residues. CDR3: CASSKQGATDTQYF. The CDR3 DNA follows: TGTGCCAGCAGCAAACAGGGGGCGACAGATACGCAGTATTTT.

This clonotype came up many times. The gene calls are TRBV3-1 and TRBJ2-1; D unresolved. The CDR3 loop spans 15 amino acids. Trimming cost V 4 bases and J 4 bases, with 14 bases left between them. CDR1 LGHDT and CDR2 YNNKEL come from the germline V gene (reference sequence). CDR3 sequence: CASSPWSFGYNEQFF. For the CDR3, the DNA is TGTGCCAGCAGCCCATGGAGTTTCGGGTACAATGAGCAGTTCTTC.

The chain uses TRBV18 and TRBJ2-2; D not resolved. Germline CDR1 and CDR2: KGHSH and LQKENI. This CDR3 comprises 13 residues. The V end was cut by 2 bases, the J end by 7 bases, with 8 bases between. The CDR3 sequence is CASSPGINGELFF. As DNA, the CDR3 is TGTGCCAGCTCACCAGGGATCAACGGGGAGCTGTTTTTT.

The chain links TRBV7-3 to TRBJ2-1; 7 positions agree with TRBD2. J gave up 0 bases and V 8 bases, and 7 bases lay outside the gene matches. The CDR3 consists of 15 residues. In germline, CDR1 is SGHTA, CDR2 FQGTGA. CDR3 region: CASRAGESSYNEQFF. DNA of the CDR3: TGTGCCAGCCGGGCGGGGGAAAGCTCCTACAATGAGCAGTTCTTC.

This clonotype was seen only a few times. For the CDR3, the DNA is TGCGCCAGCAGCTTGGGCGGAGCCATGAACACTGAAGCTTTCTTT. Its protein product is CASSLGGAMNTEAFF. The V call is TRBV5-1, the J call TRBJ1-1; D is unclear. This CDR3 contains 15 residues. V dropped 0 bases and J dropped 0 bases, with 9 bases sitting between them. The germline gives CDR1 SGHRS, CDR2 YFSETQ.

This clonotype was counted a few times. The chain couples TRBV29-1 to TRBJ2-3, with 7 bases identical to TRBD2. CDR3 length: 14 residues. The junction had 10 bases not matched to a gene; V was cut back by 8 bases and J by 2 bases. Per germline, CDR1 SQVTM and CDR2 ANQGSEA. CDR3 coding DNA: TGCAGCACCGGAGAAGCGGGGTACACAGATACGCAGTATTTT. It specifies CSTGEAGYTDTQYF.